This entry lists 31 T cell receptor beta chains sequenced from one sample in a study of blood T cell repertoires in COVID-19. The assay was immunoSEQ multiplex PCR, and TCRdb's table has in-frame clones only and misses some. This sample has more than 200,000 clones, with roughly 80% found just once. Sequencing was carried out using peripheral blood. All receptors come from a man between 60 and 70 years old with acute or convalescent COVID-19.

This clone was seen only a few times. The V gene is TRBV5-1, the J gene TRBJ1-1, with D hard to call. V lost 0 bases and J 0 bases, leaving 9 bases between the germline ends. The CDR3 covers 15 residues. CDR1 SGHRS and CDR2 YFSETQ come from the germline V gene. CDR3 region: CASSLAGGLNTEAFF. The CDR3, as DNA: TGCGCCAGCAGCTTGGCCGGTGGGCTGAACACTGAAGCTTTCTTT.

The V and J genes are TRBV24-1 and TRBJ1-4, with no clear D. Trimming shortened V by 2 bases and J by 7 bases, and 34 bases separated the two germline ends. The germline gives CDR1 KGHDR, CDR2 SFDVKD. This CDR3 contains 22 residues. The CDR3, as DNA: TGTGCCACCAGTGATTCACAGCCAAGAGCGGTCATGGTGCTCCTACCGGGTGAAAAACTGTTTTTT. Its protein product is CATSDSQPRAVMVLLPGEKLFF.

The chain combines TRBV9 with TRBJ2-3; TRBD1 matches at 10 bases. V lost 3 bases, J lost 3 bases, and 4 bases stayed unmatched. Germline assignment: CDR1 SGDLS and CDR2 YYNGEE. This CDR3 has 15 residues. CDR3 sequence: CASSATGGWTDTQYF. Here the CDR3 DNA reads TGTGCCAGCAGCGCGACAGGGGGCTGGACAGATACGCAGTATTTT.

The V and J genes are TRBV19 and TRBJ1-5; perhaps TRBD1 as D (5 bases). Germline assignment: CDR1 LNHDA and CDR2 SQIVND (reference sequence). CDR3 length equals 14 residues. V shed 4 bases and J shed 3 bases, with 10 bases lying between them. The CDR3 DNA follows: TGTGCCAGTAGTACAAGGGGTACCAATCAGCCCCAGCATTTT. Translated: CASSTRGTNQPQHF.

V usage is TRBV11-2 and J usage is TRBJ1-2; a weak D match, TRBD1 (6 bases). V dropped 5 bases and J dropped 4 bases, with 17 bases sitting between them. The CDR3 length is 15 residues. From germline, CDR1 is SGHAT and CDR2 FQNNGV. This CDR3 reads CASSIRTARGYGYTF. CDR3 DNA: TGTGCCAGCAGCATCCGGACGGCCAGGGGCTATGGCTACACCTTC.

This clone was seen only once. This rearrangement joins TRBV6-5 to TRBJ1-1; D is unclear. The CDR3 has 11 amino acids. V lost 11 bases, J lost 1 base, and 8 bases lay in between. Germline V gives CDR1 MNHEY, CDR2 SVGAGI. The CDR3 reads CAGQENTEAFF. The CDR3 DNA follows: TGTGCCGGCCAGGAGAACACTGAAGCTTTCTTT.

The gene calls are TRBV5-6 and TRBJ2-3, with 9 bases that match TRBD2. CDR1 is SGHDT and CDR2 is YYEEEE in the germline V gene. The CDR3 length is 13 residues. V trimming: 4 bases; J trimming: 4 bases; junction bases outside the gene matches: 1. In DNA form, the CDR3 reads TGTGCCAGCAGCCTAGCGGGGTCAGATACGCAGTATTTT. It specifies CASSLAGSDTQYF.

The V call is TRBV30, the J call TRBJ1-1; D is ambiguous. This CDR3 is 13 amino acids long. CDR1 is GTSNPN and CDR2 is SVGIG in the germline V gene (reference sequence). V gave up 4 bases and J gave up 1 base, with 10 bases separating them. CDR3 sequence (DNA): TGTGCCTGGAAGAGGGAGGGGAACACTGAAGCTTTCTTT. It translates to CAWKREGNTEAFF.

This clone appeared once. This chain links TRBV28 with TRBJ1-4; no clear D gene. Germline loops: CDR1 MDHEN, CDR2 SYDVKM. CDR3 length: 13 residues. The V and J ends lost 7 bases and 0 bases respectively, with 6 bases between them. In nucleotides, the CDR3 is TGTGCCAGCATGAGTGCAACTAATGAAAAACTGTTTTTT. Its translation is CASMSATNEKLFF.

To note about this clone: Distinct nucleotide sequences in the sample also encode this CDR3. This chain connects TRBV18 to TRBJ2-7, with D possibly being TRBD1 (5 bases). Trimming took 3 bases from V and 2 from J, leaving 5 bases between them. The germline V gene encodes CDR1 KGHSH and CDR2 LQKENI. This CDR3 region has 12 residues. CDR3 nucleotide sequence: TGTGCCAGCTCACCGACAGCCTACGAGCAGTACTTC. It yields the protein CASSPTAYEQYF.

The gene calls are TRBV7-8 and TRBJ1-2; D is unclear. The germline CDR1 and CDR2 sequences are SGHVS and FQNEAQ. The CDR3 runs 15 residues. V was cut by 5 bases and J by 0 bases, with 13 bases left in between. The CDR3 region is CASSPWAKANYGYTF. The CDR3 DNA reads as TGTGCCAGCAGCCCGTGGGCAAAAGCTAACTATGGCTACACCTTC.

V usage is TRBV19 and J usage is TRBJ2-1; D is unclear. Trimming removed 4 bases from V and 0 bases from J, with 7 bases in between. This CDR3 is 14 amino acids long. Germline values: CDR1 LNHDA, CDR2 SQIVND (reference sequence). CDR3 amino acids: CASSRESSYNEQFF. The CDR3 DNA reads TGTGCCAGTAGTAGAGAGAGCTCCTACAATGAGCAGTTCTTC.

The genes are TRBV19 and TRBJ2-1; TRBD2 aligns across 10 bases. Germline CDR1 reads LNHDA; CDR2 reads SQIVND (reference sequence). Germline trimming cut 7 bases from V and 9 bases from J; bases unmatched to any gene: 12. This CDR3 has 15 amino acids. CDR3 protein: CASTLAGGGSGEQFF. The CDR3 bases are TGTGCCAGTACCTTAGCGGGAGGAGGGTCTGGTGAGCAGTTCTTC.

The CDR3 sequence: CAISELDRGNTEAFF. CDR3 in DNA: TGTGCCATCAGTGAGCTGGACAGGGGGAACACTGAAGCTTTCTTT. The chain employs TRBV10-3 and TRBJ1-1, with 9 bases that match TRBD1. Germline-derived CDR1 and CDR2 are ENHRY and SYGVKD. This CDR3 has 15 amino acids. V lost 2 bases to trimming and J lost 1 base; unmatched junction nucleotides: 2.

The chain uses TRBV19 and TRBJ1-1; TRBD1 might be the D (5 bases). The V end lost 3 bases, the J end lost 6 bases, and 17 bases lay between the germline ends. This CDR3 has 15 amino acids. Per germline, CDR1 LNHDA and CDR2 SQIVND (reference sequence). The CDR3 nucleotides read TGTGCCAGTAGTATTGGCAGACTAGGGGAAGCTGAAGCTTTCTTT. This gives the protein CASSIGRLGEAEAFF.

V and J are TRBV7-9 and TRBJ2-5, with 8 bases that match TRBD2. The CDR3 sequence is 14 residues long. The J segment lost 2 bases and the V segment lost 4 bases, leaving 3 bases of the junction unmatched. Germline lookup yields CDR1 SEHNR and CDR2 FQNEAQ (reference sequence). CDR3 residues: CASSSGTRQETQYF. For the CDR3, the DNA is TGTGCCAGCAGCTCCGGGACTAGGCAAGAGACCCAGTACTTC.

This chain connects TRBV9 to TRBJ1-1; the D gene is possibly TRBD1 (5 bases). Per the germline V gene, CDR1 is SGDLS and CDR2 is YYNGEE. The CDR3 loop spans 14 amino acids. Trimming took 1 base from V and 0 from J, leaving 7 bases between them. The CDR3: CASSVLGVNTEAFF. DNA of the CDR3: TGTGCCAGCAGCGTATTAGGGGTGAACACTGAAGCTTTCTTT.

This clone was detected a few times. The chain combines TRBV18 with TRBJ2-5; D is unresolved. V dropped 0 bases and J dropped 0 bases, with 8 bases sitting between them. Germline assignment: CDR1 KGHSH and CDR2 LQKENI. CDR3 length: 15 residues. This chain's CDR3 is CASSPPSQNQETQYF. In DNA, the CDR3 is TGTGCCAGCTCACCACCGAGCCAAAACCAAGAGACCCAGTACTTC.

The V call is TRBV2, the J call TRBJ2-7, with D perhaps TRBD1 (5 bases). This CDR3 has 13 residues. V was pared by 6 bases and J by 3 bases, with 12 bases between. Germline V gene lookup returns CDR1 SNHLY and CDR2 FYNNEI. The CDR3 loop reads CASSERTGYEQYF. The CDR3 DNA sequence: TGTGCCAGCAGCGAAAGAACAGGCTACGAGCAGTACTTC. Variable domain in full (rest from reference TRBV2 and TRBJ2-7): EPEVTQTPSHQVTQMGQEVILRCVPISNHLYFYWYRQILGQKVEFLVSFYNNEISEKSEIFDDQFSVERPDGSNFTLKIRSTKLEDSAMYFCASSERTGYEQYFGPGTRLTVT.

V is TRBV5-6 and J is TRBJ2-7; TRBD2 matches 8 bases. The CDR3 covers 17 residues. The V gene's germline CDR1 is SGHDT and CDR2 YYEEEE. With 7 bases clipped from V and 2 bases from J, the junction kept 17 bases outside the gene matches. The CDR3 reads CASALRAGVPGAYEQYF. As DNA, the CDR3 is TGTGCCAGCGCCCTCAGAGCGGGAGTCCCAGGAGCCTACGAGCAGTACTTC.

The CDR3 DNA follows: TGTGCCAGCAGCGACGGACGGAGGGCGGGAGATACGCAGTATTTT. The encoded protein is CASSDGRRAGDTQYF. V gene TRBV5-8 combines with J gene TRBJ2-3; D may be TRBD2 (6 bases). V lost 4 bases, J lost 5 bases, and 17 bases lay in between. Germline values: CDR1 SGHTS, CDR2 YDEGEE. The CDR3 consists of 15 residues.

This chain connects TRBV6-5 to TRBJ2-5; 8 bases line up with TRBD2. The CDR3 sequence is 15 residues long. The V segment lost 0 bases and the J segment 2 bases; nucleotides outside the gene matches: 2. Per the germline V gene, CDR1 is MNHEY and CDR2 is SVGAGI. This CDR3 is CASSYSAGGQETQYF. CDR3 in DNA: TGTGCCAGCAGTTACTCGGCGGGGGGTCAAGAGACCCAGTACTTC.

This chain uses TRBV10-3 with TRBJ2-7; a weak D match, TRBD2 (5 bases). The CDR3 sequence is 12 residues long. In germline, CDR1 is ENHRY, CDR2 SYGVKD. The V end was cut by 5 bases, the J end by 6 bases, with 11 bases between. The chain's CDR3 is CAISSGIGEQYF. The CDR3 nucleotides read TGTGCCATCAGTTCGGGGATAGGCGAGCAGTACTTC.

The chain combines TRBV7-9 with TRBJ1-4; D is possibly TRBD1 (6 bases). Deletions cut 1 base from V and 4 bases from J, with 10 bases between. The germline gives CDR1 SEHNR, CDR2 FQNEAQ (reference sequence). The CDR3 is made up of 15 amino acids. The CDR3 loop is CASSLEGGRNEKLFF. The CDR3 nucleotides read TGTGCCAGCAGCTTAGAAGGGGGACGTAATGAAAAACTGTTTTTT.

This chain uses TRBV27 with TRBJ1-4; 8 nucleotides match TRBD1. The V gene end was trimmed by 0 bases and the J gene end by 4 bases; junction bases not matched to a gene: 4. Germline CDR1 and CDR2: MNHEY and SMNVEV (reference sequence). The CDR3 consists of 16 residues. This CDR3 reads CASSLSRQGHNEKLFF. The CDR3 bases are TGTGCCAGCAGTTTATCCCGACAGGGGCATAATGAAAAACTGTTTTTT.

This clone was recorded once. The rearrangement joins TRBV10-3 to TRBJ2-1; TRBD1 agrees at 9 bases. The germline CDR1 and CDR2 sequences are ENHRY and SYGVKD. Trimming at V came to 5 bases and at J to 5 bases, leaving 10 bases not matched to a gene. CDR3 length equals 16 residues. CDR3 bases: TGTGCCATCAGTACGATGACAGGGGGGTCGGACAATGAGCAGTTCTTC. Protein product: CAISTMTGGSDNEQFF.

V gene TRBV5-4 combines with J gene TRBJ2-1; D ambiguous. The ends were cut back, 0 bases at V and 1 base at J, with 8 bases in the middle. Germline V lookup: CDR1 SGHNT, CDR2 YYREEE (reference sequence). CDR3 length: 15 residues. The CDR3 nucleotides read TGTGCCAGCAGCTTGGACCCAGTTTCCTACAATGAGCAGTTCTTC. Protein: CASSLDPVSYNEQFF.

As regards this clone: The sample has other DNA sequences that encode this CDR3 too. The CDR3 sequence: CSAKREYEQYF. The DNA for the CDR3 is TGCAGTGCAAAGCGGGAGTACGAGCAGTACTTC. The chain joins TRBV20-1 to TRBJ2-7; 8 positions agree with TRBD2. The CDR3 has 11 residues. CDR1 is DFQATT and CDR2 is SNEGSKA in the germline V gene (reference sequence). V dropped 6 bases and J dropped 4; count of bases not matched to a gene: 2.

The chain employs TRBV7-9 and TRBJ2-7, with TRBD1 matching 7 bases. The V gene's germline CDR1 is SEHNR and CDR2 FQNEAQ (reference sequence). The CDR3 runs to 15 residues. V dropped 2 bases and J dropped 3; count of bases not matched to a gene: 7. CDR3 DNA sequence: TGTGCCAGCAGCTTAAGCCAGGGGGTTATCTACGAGCAGTACTTC. Translated, it gives CASSLSQGVIYEQYF.

With regard to this clone: An end of the junction does not agree with germline; a read error may underlie this. The genes are TRBV9 and TRBJ2-3; D may be TRBD2 (6 bases). The CDR3 spans 19 residues. Per germline, CDR1 SGDLS and CDR2 YYNGEE. The DNA of the CDR3 is TGCGCCAGCAGCGTAGGTTTGGGAGGAGCGGGTCCCCGCACAGATACGCAGTATTTT. As protein: CASSVGLGGAGPRTDTQYF.

This clone was counted a few times. The rearrangement joins TRBV5-4 to TRBJ1-2; D remains ambiguous. Germline V gene sequence: CDR1 SGHNT, CDR2 YYREEE (reference sequence). Trimming took off 0 bases at V and 4 bases at J, with 4 bases between the two ends. The CDR3 is made up of 12 amino acids. The CDR3 protein is CASSLEAYGYTF. The CDR3 DNA reads as TGTGCCAGCAGCTTGGAAGCCTATGGCTACACCTTC.